In this sample, the clone carrying this T cell receptor (beta chain) turned up once. Its antigen is currently unknown. Per germline, CDR1 MNHEY and CDR2 SVGAGI. Trimming took off 5 bases at V and 1 base at J, with 11 bases between the two ends. The CDR3 spans 14 residues. A J-beta primer mix and a sample-barcoded 5' primer were used in a second PCR of about 6 to 12 cycles. TCRdb passed the 5' RACE reads through MiXCR, listing each CDR3 protein once. The sample records 650,000 to 1,000,000 distinct CDR3 sequences, approximately 35% being singletons. This sample is part of a study of blood T cells in healthy people across ages. General observations from the study: Significant beta diversity loss was already apparent by age roughly 44, declining roughly linearly. Unknown donor CMV status possibly confounded expanded clonotype changes.

The specimen sequenced was blood. This chain uses TRBV6-5 with TRBJ1-2; D not certain. This sequence was found in a man younger than 30 in good health. This CDR3 reads CASSRPGVNYGYTF. The DNA for the CDR3 is TGTGCCAGCAGTCGGCCTGGGGTTAACTATGGCTACACCTTC.